This TCR beta chain was captured in a study of blood T cell repertoires in COVID-19. Turning to the study itself: Spain, Italy and the United States supplied samples that represented acute and convalescent COVID-19. T cells, B-cell-depleted T cells, or PBMCs supplied cDNA or gDNA.

CDR3 length: 11 residues. The V end lost 6 bases, the J end lost 3 bases, and 6 bases lay between the germline ends. CDR1 and CDR2 (germline): SGDLS, YYNGEE. In the original processing: Estimation of nucleated cell counts relied on the amplification of reference gene primers. Clones were read by immunoSEQ multiplex PCR, and TCRdb kept only the in-frame ones, dropping some. V and J calls and clone size are as listed in that table; D and trimming were resolved from the DNA. The repertoire holds approximately 130,000 clones, 70% to 80% seen once, with 10% to 12% in the top ten. The sequencing input was peripheral blood. The V gene is TRBV9, the J gene TRBJ1-2; D is undetermined. This TCR was recovered from a human donor in a cohort sampled during active COVID-19. The CDR3: CASTRDYGYTF. In DNA form, the CDR3 reads TGTGCCAGCACGCGGGACTATGGCTACACCTTC.